The rows below give T cell receptor beta chains drawn from one sample of a study of blood T cell repertoires in COVID-19. Produced via immunoSEQ multiplex PCR; TCRdb's table is partial and in-frame only. This table has roughly 240,000 clones, roughly four fifths appearing once. Sequenced material: peripheral blood. The receptor source for this set is a woman in her seventies with acute or convalescent COVID-19. Each CDR3 is given with its conserved first and last residue. A D gene is named only where the DNA matches it firmly. A row's size may be missing; if present it is once, few, many or a size class.

TRBJ2-5 | TRBV28 | . | TRBD2 | TGTGCCAGCAGTTTACGCCCGGGGGGGCCCAGCCAAGAGACCCAGTACTTC | CASSLRPGGPSQETQYF
TRBJ2-2 | TRBV24-1 | . | TRBD1 | TGTGCCACCAGTGATACACCGGACAGGGAGAACACCGGGGAGCTGTTTTTT | CATSDTPDRENTGELFF
TRBJ2-2 | TRBV9 | . | TRBD2 | TGTGCCAGCTCTAGCGGGGGATTCACCGGGGAGCTGTTTTTT | CASSSGGFTGELFF
TRBJ1-2 | TRBV28 | . | . | TGTGCCAGCAGTGCCCCGGGACAAGTCTTTAACTATGGCTACACCTTC | CASSAPGQVFNYGYTF
TRBJ2-1 | TRBV7-2 | . | . | TGTGCCAGCAGCGCTAGCTCCTACAATGAGCAGTTCTTC | CASSASSYNEQFF
TRBJ2-7 | TRBV3-1/TRBV3-2 | . | . | TGTGCCAGCAGCCATAGGGGGTCGCGCGGAGAGCAGTACTTC | CASSHRGSRGEQYF
TRBJ1-5 | TRBV7-2 | many | . | TGTGCCAGCAGCCCCGACGGACAGAGCAATCAGCCCCAGCATTTT | CASSPDGQSNQPQHF
TRBJ2-7 | TRBV5-4 | . | TRBD2 | TGTGCCAGCAGCCTCAAGCGGGGGGCCCAGAATTCCTACGAGCAGTACTTC | CASSLKRGAQNSYEQYF
TRBJ2-1 | TRBV6-5 | . | . | TGTGCCAGCAGTTATCTAGCACTTGAGCAGTTCTTC | CASSYLALEQFF
TRBJ1-1 | TRBV5-1 | . | . | TGCGCCAGCAGCACACAGGGTCAGGTGAACACTGAAGCTTTCTTT | CASSTQGQVNTEAFF
TRBJ1-2 | TRBV6-4 | . | TRBD1 | TGTGCCAGCAGTGACTCGACAGGGTATGGCTATGGCTACACCTTC | CASSDSTGYGYGYTF
TRBJ1-5 | TRBV10-2 | once | TRBD1 | TGCGCCAGCAGGATGGGACAGGGGGCTGGTCAGCCCCAGCATTTT | CASRMGQGAGQPQHF
TRBJ1-5 | TRBV30 | . | TRBD1 | TGTGCCTGGAGTGTGAAGGACAGGGGGTATCAGCCCCAGCATTTT | CAWSVKDRGYQPQHF
TRBJ2-1 | TRBV9 | . | TRBD2 | TGTGCCAGTGGACTAGCGGGGGGCAATGAGCAGTTCTTC | CASGLAGGNEQFF
TRBJ1-6 | TRBV6-5 | . | . | TGTGCCAGCAGTTTTCGACTAAATTCACCCCTCCACTTT | CASSFRLNSPLHF
TRBJ1-2 | TRBV14 | . | . | TGTGCCAGCAGCCAAGAACACCAAAGAAACTATGGCTACACCTTC | CASSQEHQRNYGYTF
TRBJ2-1 | TRBV9 | . | TRBD1 | TGTGCCAGCAGTGAGACGGGACAGGGGGCTATCAGTGAGCAGTTCTTC | CASSETGQGAISEQFF
TRBJ2-1 | TRBV9 | . | TRBD2 | TGTGCCAGCAGCGTAGGCGGGGGAACAATCGATGAGCAGTTCTTC | CASSVGGGTIDEQFF
TRBJ2-5 | TRBV4-2 | . | . | TGTGCCAGCAGTCGGGTGGAAGGCCAAGAGACCCAGTACTTC | CASSRVEGQETQYF
TRBJ1-2 | TRBV6-5 | . | . | TGTGCCAGCAGTTACTCGCCGGACAGCCGAGGTGATGGCTACACCTTC | CASSYSPDSRGDGYTF
TRBJ2-2 | TRBV24-1 | few | . | TGTGCCACCAGTGTCCAGAACACCGGGGAGCTGTTTTTT | CATSVQNTGELFF
TRBJ2-3 | TRBV5-1 | . | TRBD1 | TGCGCCAGCAGCCTTCAAAGCGGGACAGGGATAGTTGGAGCGTCAGATACGCAGTATTTT | CASSLQSGTGIVGASDTQYF
TRBJ1-6 | TRBV5-1 | . | TRBD1 | TGCGCCAGCGGATTACCAGGACAGGGTTATTCACCCCTCCACTTT | CASGLPGQGYSPLHF
TRBJ2-2 | TRBV19 | . | . | TGTGCCAGTAGTACGTACAGGGAAGGGGAGCTGTTTTTT | CASSTYREGELFF
TRBJ1-3 | TRBV5-1 | . | . | TGCGCCAGCCGCCAGGCCGACTCTGGAAACACCATATATTTT | CASRQADSGNTIYF
TRBJ1-6 | TRBV2 | once | TRBD1 | TGTGCCAGCAGCTTCGGGACAGGGATCGAGCCCCTCCACTTT | CASSFGTGIEPLHF
TRBJ1-3 | TRBV28 | . | . | TGTGCCAGCAGTTTATGGAAACAGGTGAGCTCTGGAAACACCATATATTTT | CASSLWKQVSSGNTIYF
TRBJ2-2 | TRBV29-1 | . | TRBD1 | TGCAGCGTCACCGGGACAGCGAACACCGGGGAGCTGTTTTTT | CSVTGTANTGELFF
TRBJ1-5 | TRBV28 | . | . | TGTGCCAGCAGGTCCGGGACTTACAATCAGCCCCAGCATTTT | CASRSGTYNQPQHF